This T cell receptor (beta chain) came from a study of shared clonotypes between healthy human individuals. General observations from the study: Depth of sequencing was expected to influence donor clonotype sharing.

With regard to this clone: The antigen remains unidentified.

Germline trimming cut 4 bases from V and 9 bases from J; bases unmatched to any gene: 11. The CDR3 spans 16 residues. Germline V gene data show CDR1 as SGHNT and CDR2 as YYREEE (reference sequence). Scientists sequenced DNA from unsorted PBMC on ten immunoSEQ deep assay plates. Data came from immunoSEQ multiplex PCR; TCRdb stores just in-frame clones and leaves some out. Here the sample spans 450,000 to 500,000 clones, roughly 80% being singletons. Recent acute infections and vaccinations were absent in the healthy HIV-negative adult donors. All of the donors resided in Nashville, Tennessee, and each was a Caucasian adult.

The origin of this receptor is a woman in her forties in good health. Some clones in this sample may be carry-over from other donors' samples. Sequenced input: PBMCs. The V gene is TRBV5-4, the J gene TRBJ2-1; 12 nucleotides agree with TRBD2. The CDR3 region is CASSGLAGRGLGEQFF. The CDR3 region has the DNA TGTGCCAGCAGCGGACTAGCGGGAAGGGGTTTAGGTGAGCAGTTCTTC.